This T cell receptor (beta chain) was identified in a study of early T cells in non-severe SARS-CoV-2 infection. Study-wide context: It was bulk RNA from unsorted whole blood that was sequenced, and the chains were unpaired.

Only a few counts were recorded for this clonotype. Its target is not known. With 6 bases clipped from V and 4 bases from J, the junction kept 3 bases outside the gene matches. Germline V gene data show CDR1 as SGHVS and CDR2 as FNYEAQ. There are 14 residues in the CDR3. Separate cDNA molecules each had unique molecular identifiers attached to them. TCRdb itself ran the 5' RACE reads through MiXCR, one entry per CDR3 protein. The table shows 80,000 to 100,000 distinct CDR3 sequences, with around 14% occurring only once. Points from the study as a whole: Comparison of clonotypes with VDJdb favored anti-spike CD8 responses while missing private and CD4 specificities.

The sequencing sample was made of whole blood. The rearrangement joins TRBV7-6 to TRBJ2-2, with 9 nucleotides matching TRBD2. This TCR came from an adult who was a healthcare worker with PCR-confirmed SARS-CoV-2 infection or an uninfected control (not recorded which). CDR3 nucleotide sequence: TGTGCCAGCAGGGAAGCGGGAGGCACCGGGGAGCTGTTTTTT. It specifies CASREAGGTGELFF.